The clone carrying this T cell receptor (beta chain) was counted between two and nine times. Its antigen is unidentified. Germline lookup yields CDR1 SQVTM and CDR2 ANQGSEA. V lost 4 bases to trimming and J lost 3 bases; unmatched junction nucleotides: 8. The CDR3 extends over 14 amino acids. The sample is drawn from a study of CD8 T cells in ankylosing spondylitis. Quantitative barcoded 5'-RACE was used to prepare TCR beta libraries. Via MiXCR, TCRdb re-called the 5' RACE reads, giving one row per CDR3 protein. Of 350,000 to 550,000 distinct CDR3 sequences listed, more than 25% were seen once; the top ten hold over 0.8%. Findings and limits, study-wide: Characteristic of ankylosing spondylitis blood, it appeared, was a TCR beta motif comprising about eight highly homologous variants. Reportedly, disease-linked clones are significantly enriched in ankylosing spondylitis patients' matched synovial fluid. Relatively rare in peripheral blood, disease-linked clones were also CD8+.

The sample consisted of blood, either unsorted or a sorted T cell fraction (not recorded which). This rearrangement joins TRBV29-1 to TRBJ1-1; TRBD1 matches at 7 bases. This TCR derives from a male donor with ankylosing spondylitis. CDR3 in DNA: TGCAGCGTTGGTAAAGGGCAGGGGGACACTGAAGCTTTCTTT. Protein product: CSVGKGQGDTEAFF.